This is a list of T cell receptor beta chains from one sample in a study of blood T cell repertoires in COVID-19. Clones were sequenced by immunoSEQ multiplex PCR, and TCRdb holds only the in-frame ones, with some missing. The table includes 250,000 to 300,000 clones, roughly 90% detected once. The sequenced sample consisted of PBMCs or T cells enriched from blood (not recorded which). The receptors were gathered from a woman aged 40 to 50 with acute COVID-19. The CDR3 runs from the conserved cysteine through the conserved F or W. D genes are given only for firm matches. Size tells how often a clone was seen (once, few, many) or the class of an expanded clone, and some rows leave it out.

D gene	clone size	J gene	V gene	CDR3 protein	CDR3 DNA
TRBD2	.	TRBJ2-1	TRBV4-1	CASSREGTTDEQFF	TGCGCCAGCAGCCGGGAAGGGACTACCGATGAGCAGTTCTTC
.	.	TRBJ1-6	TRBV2	CASRAWEIYNSPLHF	TGTGCCAGCAGGGCTTGGGAGATATATAATTCACCCCTCCACTTT
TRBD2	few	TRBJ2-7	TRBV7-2	CASSLVLSGRDEQYF	TGTGCCAGCAGCTTAGTGCTTAGCGGGAGGGACGAGCAGTACTTC
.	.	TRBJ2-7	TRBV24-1	CATSDGPEDEQYF	TGTGCCACCAGTGATGGGCCGGAGGACGAGCAGTACTTC
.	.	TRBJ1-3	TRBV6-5	CASSYSSRSSGNTIYF	TGTGCCAGCAGTTACTCGTCCCGGAGCTCTGGAAACACCATATATTTT
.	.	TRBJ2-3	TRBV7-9	CASSLGAGGTDTQYF	TGTGCCAGCAGCTTAGGGGCAGGGGGCACAGATACGCAGTATTTT
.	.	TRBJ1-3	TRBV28	CASSSGAGNTIYF	TGTGCCAGCAGTTCAGGTGCTGGAAACACCATATATTTT
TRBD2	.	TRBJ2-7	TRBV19	CASSPDSGNPSYEQYF	TGTGCCAGTAGTCCCGATAGCGGGAATCCCTCCTACGAGCAGTACTTC
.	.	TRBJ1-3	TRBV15	CATSSGGSGNTIYF	TGTGCCACCAGCAGCGGGGGGTCTGGAAACACCATATATTTT
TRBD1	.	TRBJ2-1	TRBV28	CASSLSRQGSFAYNEQFF	TGTGCCAGCAGTTTATCCCGACAGGGGTCATTTGCCTACAATGAGCAGTTCTTC
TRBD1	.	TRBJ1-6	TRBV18	CASSQTTGGNSPLHF	TGTGCCAGCTCACAAACTACAGGGGGTAATTCACCCCTCCACTTT
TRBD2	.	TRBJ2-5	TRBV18	CASSPRLAGIETQYF	TGTGCCAGCTCACCTCGACTAGCGGGTATAGAGACCCAGTACTTC
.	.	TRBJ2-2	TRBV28	CASGTQNTGELFF	TGTGCCAGCGGTACTCAGAACACCGGGGAGCTGTTTTTT
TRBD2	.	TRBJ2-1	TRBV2	CASRASGRAYEQFF	TGTGCCAGCAGGGCTAGCGGGAGGGCCTATGAGCAGTTCTTC
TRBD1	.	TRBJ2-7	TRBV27	CASSLSVTGAYEQYF	TGTGCCAGCAGTTTATCGGTGACAGGGGCCTACGAGCAGTACTTC
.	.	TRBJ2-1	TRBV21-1	CASSNQRGQADEQFF	TGTGCCAGCAGCAACCAGCGGGGTCAGGCTGATGAGCAGTTCTTC
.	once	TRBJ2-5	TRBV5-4	CASSLANGLQETQYF	TGTGCCAGCAGCTTGGCCAATGGACTCCAAGAGACCCAGTACTTC
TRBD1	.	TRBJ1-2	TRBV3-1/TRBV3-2	CASSAWGQRNAYGYTF	TGTGCCAGCAGCGCATGGGGACAGAGAAACGCCTATGGCTACACCTTC
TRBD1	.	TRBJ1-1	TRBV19	CASSARDRFTEAFF	TGTGCCAGTAGTGCCCGGGACAGGTTCACTGAAGCTTTCTTT
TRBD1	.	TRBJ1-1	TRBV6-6	CASRLGGVGTEAFF	TGTGCCAGCAGACTAGGGGGCGTAGGGACTGAAGCTTTCTTT
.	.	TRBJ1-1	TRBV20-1	CSAPLNTEAFF	TGCAGTGCCCCCTTGAACACTGAAGCTTTCTTT
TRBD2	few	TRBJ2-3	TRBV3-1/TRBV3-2	CASSQGRIAGDTDTQYF	TGTGCCAGCAGCCAAGGGAGGATAGCGGGGGACACAGATACGCAGTATTTT
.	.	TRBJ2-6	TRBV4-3	CASSQATQLEAGANVLTF	TGCGCCAGCAGCCAAGCCACTCAGTTGGAGGCTGGGGCCAACGTCCTGACTTTC
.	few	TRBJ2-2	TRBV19	CASSIGQNTGELFF	TGTGCCAGTAGTATAGGACAGAACACCGGGGAGCTGTTTTTT
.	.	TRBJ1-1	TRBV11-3	CASSRDNWAEAFF	TGTGCCAGCAGTCGCGACAACTGGGCTGAAGCTTTCTTT
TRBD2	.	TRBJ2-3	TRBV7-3	CASSLRVSGLAATDTQYF	TGTGCCAGCAGCTTAAGGGTTTCGGGACTAGCGGCTACAGATACGCAGTATTTT
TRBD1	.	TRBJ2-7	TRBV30	CAWSRTGGVGEQYF	TGTGCCTGGAGCCGGACAGGGGGTGTAGGGGAGCAGTACTTC
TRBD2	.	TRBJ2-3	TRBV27	CASSLTSGGTDTQYF	TGTGCCAGCAGTTTGACTAGCGGTGGGACGGATACGCAGTATTTT
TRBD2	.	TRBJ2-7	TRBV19	CASSIAGLASYEQYF	TGTGCCAGTAGTATAGCGGGACTAGCCTCATACGAGCAGTACTTC
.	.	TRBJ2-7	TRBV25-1	CASSDTGSKLEQYF	TGTGCCAGCAGTGACACAGGGTCTAAGCTCGAGCAGTACTTC
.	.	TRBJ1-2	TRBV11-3	CASSQTRDSPYGYTF	TGTGCCAGCAGCCAGACCCGGGATTCGCCTTATGGCTACACCTTC
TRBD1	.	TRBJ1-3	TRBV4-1	CASSRGQGIGNTIYF	TGCGCCAGCAGCCGCGGACAGGGGATTGGAAACACCATATATTTT
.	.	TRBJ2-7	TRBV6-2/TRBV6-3	CASSTVYEQYF	TGTGCCAGCAGTACTGTCTACGAGCAGTACTTC
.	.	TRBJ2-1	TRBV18	CASSPFGNNGHEQFF	TGTGCCAGCTCACCATTCGGGAACAATGGCCATGAGCAGTTCTTC
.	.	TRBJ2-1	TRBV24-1	CATSDSRVRIPQYEQFF	TGTGCCACCAGTGATTCTCGGGTAAGAATCCCACAATATGAGCAGTTCTTC
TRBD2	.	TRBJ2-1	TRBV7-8	CASSQGLAGVSYNEQFF	TGTGCCAGCAGCCAGGGACTAGCGGGAGTCTCCTACAATGAGCAGTTCTTC
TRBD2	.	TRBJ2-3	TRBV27	CASSSSIAGAPDTQYF	TGTGCCAGCAGTTCCTCAATAGCGGGGGCCCCAGATACGCAGTATTTT
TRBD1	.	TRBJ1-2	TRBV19	CASSTVRDRGEGHYGYTF	TGTGCCAGTAGTACCGTCCGGGACAGGGGCGAAGGTCACTATGGCTACACCTTC
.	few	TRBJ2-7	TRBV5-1	CASSLVQGFYEQYF	TGCGCCAGCAGCTTGGTCCAGGGGTTCTACGAGCAGTACTTC
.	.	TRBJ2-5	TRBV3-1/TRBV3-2	CASSQDLTAKETQYF	TGTGCCAGCAGCCAAGATTTAACTGCCAAAGAGACCCAGTACTTC
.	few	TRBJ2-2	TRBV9	CASTNGGLNTGELFF	TGTGCCAGCACCAACGGGGGACTCAACACCGGGGAGCTGTTTTTT
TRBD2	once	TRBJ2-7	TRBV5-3	CARSSQTGQPGLAGWPAKYDEQYF	TGTGCCAGAAGCTCGCAGACGGGACAGCCGGGACTAGCGGGATGGCCGGCAAAGTACGACGAGCAGTACTTC
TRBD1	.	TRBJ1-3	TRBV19	CASGRDRSSGNTIYF	TGTGCCAGTGGCCGGGACAGAAGCTCTGGAAACACCATATATTTT
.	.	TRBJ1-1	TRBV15	CATSSSPGQDTEAFF	TGTGCCACCAGCAGTTCCCCGGGACAAGACACTGAAGCTTTCTTT